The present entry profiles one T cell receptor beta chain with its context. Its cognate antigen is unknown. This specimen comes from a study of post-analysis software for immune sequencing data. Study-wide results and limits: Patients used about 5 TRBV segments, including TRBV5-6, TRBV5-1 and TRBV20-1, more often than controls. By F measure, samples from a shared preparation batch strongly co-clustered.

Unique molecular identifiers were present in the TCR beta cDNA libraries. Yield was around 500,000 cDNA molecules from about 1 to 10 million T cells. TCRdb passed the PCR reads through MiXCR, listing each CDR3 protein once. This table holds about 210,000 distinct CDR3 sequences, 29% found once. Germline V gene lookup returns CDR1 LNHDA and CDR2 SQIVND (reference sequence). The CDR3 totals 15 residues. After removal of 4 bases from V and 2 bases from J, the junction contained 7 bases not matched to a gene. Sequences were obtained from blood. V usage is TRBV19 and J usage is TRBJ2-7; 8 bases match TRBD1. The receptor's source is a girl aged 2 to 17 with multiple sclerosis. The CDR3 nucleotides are TGTGCCAGTAGTAGCAGGGACAGGACACCCTACGAGCAGTACTTC. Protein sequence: CASSSRDRTPYEQYF.